This TCR beta chain is drawn from a study of tumor and adjacent non-tumor tissue in lung cancer. Study overall: On average, productive TCRbeta reads reached about 4.17 million per sample.

A remark on this clonotype: The junction departs from germline at one end; a sequencing error may be responsible.

Three rounds of nested PCR, following a modified ARM-PCR protocol, produced the TCRbeta library. TCRdb processed the multiplex PCR reads anew with MiXCR; each CDR3 protein has one entry. Of about 77,000 distinct CDR3 sequences listed, around 76% are singletons. The CDR3 is 17 amino acids. CDR1 is ENHRY, CDR2 SYGVKD, per germline. This sample's RNA came from whole unsorted tissue. More than 3 cm separated this lung sample from the edge of the tumor. This TCR derives from an older man with non-small cell lung cancer. The rearrangement links TRBV10-3 to TRBJ2-1; 8 bases fit TRBD2. The specimen sequenced was distant non-tumor lung tissue. The CDR3 loop reads CAIRVTSVASTYNEHFF. The CDR3, as DNA: TGTGCCATCAGGGTGACTAGCGTGGCGTCCACCTACAATGAGCACTTCTTC.